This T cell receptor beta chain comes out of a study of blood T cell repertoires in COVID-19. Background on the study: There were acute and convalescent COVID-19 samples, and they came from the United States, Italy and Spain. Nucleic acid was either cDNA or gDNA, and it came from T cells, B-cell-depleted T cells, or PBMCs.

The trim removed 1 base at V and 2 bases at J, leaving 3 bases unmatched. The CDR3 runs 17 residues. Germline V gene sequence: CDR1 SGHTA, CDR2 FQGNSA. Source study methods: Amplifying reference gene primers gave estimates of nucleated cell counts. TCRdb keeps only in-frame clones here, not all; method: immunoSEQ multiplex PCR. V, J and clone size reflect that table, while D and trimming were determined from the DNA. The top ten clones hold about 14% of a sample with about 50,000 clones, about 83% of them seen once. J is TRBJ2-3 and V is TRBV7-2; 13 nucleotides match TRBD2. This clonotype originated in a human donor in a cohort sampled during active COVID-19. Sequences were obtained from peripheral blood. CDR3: CASSLDGTSGTTDTQYF. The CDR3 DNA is TGTGCCAGCAGCTTAGATGGGACTAGCGGGACCACAGATACGCAGTATTTT.